What follows describes a single TCR beta chain. What it binds is not known. The CDR3 length is 15 residues. Germline assignment: CDR1 MNHNS and CDR2 SASEGT. V lost 6 bases and J lost 2; bases outside the gene matches: 5. The data originate from a study of cytomegalovirus exposure and HLA in healthy donors. The study's findings and limits: In a later analysis, donors in an Asian-associated ancestry cluster reportedly had fewer N-insertions in productive TCRs than the cohort mean. Several of the most significant clusters appeared, in a later analysis, to be linked to common viral pathogens.

PCR was performed using 60 Vbeta and 13 Jbeta primers. Produced via immunoSEQ multiplex PCR; TCRdb's table is partial and in-frame only. Of under 200,000 clones listed, 86% were seen once; the top ten hold about 2%. The chain links TRBV6-1 to TRBJ2-1; 9 bases are shared with TRBD2. The sequence came from a woman aged 18-30 years in good health and CMV-seronegative. The source material was PBMCs. CDR3 nucleotides: TGTGCCAGCAGACCTAGCGGGGAGACCTACAATGAGCAGTTCTTC. This encodes CASRPSGETYNEQFF.